This T cell receptor beta chain stems from a study of cytomegalovirus exposure and HLA in healthy donors. PCR used 60 Vbeta primers and 13 Jbeta primers. Produced via immunoSEQ multiplex PCR; TCRdb's table is partial and in-frame only. Of 150,000 to 200,000 clones in the sample, more than 70% are singletons; the top ten hold around 8.3%. There are 14 residues in the CDR3. Germline-derived CDR1 and CDR2 are SQVTM and ANQGSEA. V was clipped by 5 bases and J by 5 bases; unmatched bases: 9. This receptor was identified in a woman aged 35 to 49 in good health and CMV-seropositive. The chain recombines TRBV29-1 with TRBJ2-3, with 8 positions matching TRBD1. Sample: PBMCs. CDR3 sequence (DNA): TGCAGCGTTTTGGACAGGGCCGGAGGAGATACGCAGTATTTT. It codes for CSVLDRAGGDTQYF.